The 23 T cell receptor beta chains in this list originate from one sample, sequenced in a study of vaccination effects on CD4 cells after COVID-19. These receptors have no identified antigens. Libraries were prepared by immunoSEQ multiplex PCR; TCRdb keeps only in-frame clonotypes and omits some of them. The profile shows about 66,000 clones, 76% of them singletons. Pools of viral peptides were used by the ViraFEST assay to expand antigen-specific CD4+ T cells ahead of sequencing. Culture proceeded for nine to eleven days, and CD4+ T cells were then isolated. Either the BNT162b2 or mRNA-1273 vaccine was given to participants in two doses. This specimen was CD4+ T cells from PBMCs cultured with HCoV-OC43 spike peptides, taken after COVID-19 vaccination. The subset was: HCoV-OC43 spike overlapping peptide pool stimulation. Receptor source: a human donor who received a COVID-19 vaccine.

CDR3 DNA: TGTGCCACCAGCAGAGGTAGGGGGCGAGAGAACACTGAAGCTTTCTTT. Translated, it gives CATSRGRGRENTEAFF. The chain recombines TRBV15 with TRBJ1-1, with 7 bases identical to TRBD1. In germline, CDR1 is LNHNV, CDR2 YYDKDF (reference sequence). Trimming took 1 base from V and 1 from J; bases not matched to a gene: 6. The CDR3 has 16 residues.

This clone was counted a few times. V and J are TRBV4-3 and TRBJ2-1; 10 nucleotides agree with TRBD2. The ends lost 2 bases at V and 7 bases at J; junction bases unmatched: 5. Germline-derived CDR1 and CDR2 are LGHNA and YSLEER. The CDR3 totals 15 residues. CDR3 bases: TGCGCCAGCAGCCAAAAGAGCGGGGGGGATAATGAGCAGTTCTTC. Amino acids: CASSQKSGGDNEQFF.

The V and J genes are TRBV5-1 and TRBJ2-3; TRBD2 matches at 9 bases. The germline V gene encodes CDR1 SGHRS and CDR2 YFSETQ. V gave up 7 bases and J gave up 2 bases; unmatched junction bases: 5. This CDR3 region has 14 residues. Here the CDR3 DNA reads TGCGCCAGCGGGGGACTAGCTAACACAGATACGCAGTATTTT. Protein sequence: CASGGLANTDTQYF. Together with reference TRBV5-1 and TRBJ2-3, the CDR3 gives the full variable domain: KAGVTQTPRYLIKTRGQQVTLSCSPISGHRSVSWYQQTPGQGLQFLFEYFSETQRNKGNFPGRFSGRQFSNSRSEMNVSTLELGDSALYLCASGGLANTDTQYFGPGTRLTVL.

The chain uses TRBV2 and TRBJ2-5; D call uncertain. From germline, CDR1 is SNHLY and CDR2 FYNNEI. The V gene lost 4 bases and the J gene lost 5 bases, with 11 bases spanning the gap. CDR3 length: 13 residues. The CDR3, as DNA: TGTGCCAGCAGTGGATTTAATGGGGAGACCCAGTACTTC. The encoded protein is CASSGFNGETQYF.

This clone was seen only a few times. V and J are TRBV4-1 and TRBJ1-2, with 9 bases that match TRBD1. The CDR3 has 14 residues. Unmatched junction bases numbered 1, after V lost 1 base and J lost 4 bases. Germline CDR1 reads MGHRA; CDR2 reads YSYEKL. The CDR3 DNA sequence: TGCGCCAGCAGCCAAGGGACAGGGGTCTATGGCTACACCTTC. It specifies CASSQGTGVYGYTF.

The V gene is TRBV12-3 or TRBV12-4, the J gene TRBJ1-1; D remains unclear. The V end was cut by 2 bases, the J end by 0 bases, with 4 bases between. The CDR3 sequence is 13 residues long. The CDR3 DNA reads as TGTGCCAGCAGTTTAAAGGTGAACACTGAAGCTTTCTTT. It encodes CASSLKVNTEAFF.

The CDR3 nucleotides are TGTGCCAGCAGCTCCCACCCCGCAGAGGCTGAGCAGTTCTTC. It is translated as CASSSHPAEAEQFF. The genes are TRBV5-6 and TRBJ2-1; D ambiguous. The V end lost 3 bases, the J end lost 9 bases, and 16 bases lay between the germline ends. The CDR3 extends over 14 amino acids. Germline loops: CDR1 SGHDT, CDR2 YYEEEE.

The chain recombines TRBV18 with TRBJ2-7; 11 nucleotides agree with TRBD2. The V segment lost 3 bases and the J segment 2 bases; nucleotides outside the gene matches: 30. The germline gives CDR1 KGHSH, CDR2 LQKENI. This CDR3 spans 24 amino acids. The CDR3 DNA follows: TGTGCCAGCTCACCCCTTGGACAGGGATTAGTCGATCTAGCGGGGGGCGTACGTACCTACGAGCAGTACGTC. Translated, it gives CASSPLGQGLVDLAGGVRTYEQYV.

The gene calls are TRBV20-1 and TRBJ1-1, with D perhaps matching TRBD1 (5 bases). Germline V lookup: CDR1 DFQATT, CDR2 SNEGSKA (reference sequence). The CDR3 totals 11 residues. This CDR3 reads CTPDRNTEAFF. DNA of the CDR3: TGCACCCCCGACAGGAACACTGAAGCTTTCTTT.

This chain joins TRBV5-6 and TRBJ2-3; 9 nucleotides agree with TRBD1. The CDR3 consists of 15 residues. Germline V lookup: CDR1 SGHDT, CDR2 YYEEEE. After removal of 4 bases from V and 8 bases from J, the junction contained 11 bases not matched to a gene. The CDR3 nucleotides read TGTGCCAGCAGCCCAGGGACAGGGCCATCAGGTACGCAGTATTTT. The encoded protein is CASSPGTGPSGTQYF.

This clone was seen a few times. This rearrangement joins TRBV6-2 or TRBV6-3 to TRBJ1-3, with unresolved D. Germline V gene data show CDR1 as MNHEY and CDR2 as SVGEGT. Trimming pared 4 bases from V and 4 bases from J, leaving 23 bases between. The CDR3 spans 18 residues. Here the CDR3 DNA reads TGTGCCAGCAGTTCGATTGGGAAGCGTGGTTTCCTCGGAAACACCATATATTTT. This encodes CASSSIGKRGFLGNTIYF.

This clone appeared a single time. V usage is TRBV30 and J usage is TRBJ2-1; no clear D. CDR1 and CDR2 (germline): GTSNPN, SVGIG (reference sequence). Trimming removed 1 base at V and 6 bases at J, with 10 bases between. The CDR3 sequence is 13 residues long. DNA for the CDR3: TGTGCCTGGAGTGATCTAGGCCTCAATGAGCAGTTCTTC. Translating gives CAWSDLGLNEQFF.

Only a few counts were recorded for this clone. The chain has TRBV7-2 and TRBJ1-4, with 7 bases lining up with TRBD1. The J segment lost 7 bases and the V segment lost 5 bases, leaving 10 bases of the junction unmatched. This CDR3 has 15 amino acids. Germline V gives CDR1 SGHTA, CDR2 FQGNSA. The CDR3, as DNA: TGTGCCAGCAGCCCTTCAGGGGGGTTAGGTGAAAAACTGTTTTTT. Encoded protein: CASSPSGGLGEKLFF. Full variable domain (missing parts from reference TRBV7-2 and TRBJ1-4): GAGVSQSPSNKVTEKGKDVELRCDPISGHTALYWYRQSLGQGLEFLIYFQGNSAPDKSGLPSDRFSAERTGGSVSTLTIQRTQQEDSAVYLCASSPSGGLGEKLFFGSGTQLSVL.

A few counts support this clone. This chain connects TRBV7-9 to TRBJ1-5; 7 nucleotides line up with TRBD1. J was trimmed by 0 bases and V by 6 bases; bases with no gene match: 5. Germline CDR1 and CDR2: SEHNR and FQNEAQ (reference sequence). The CDR3 length is 15 residues. CDR3 coding DNA: TGTGCCAGCAGACACAGGGGCATTAGCAATCAGCCCCAGCATTTT. It specifies CASRHRGISNQPQHF.

This chain links TRBV9 with TRBJ1-4; 7 nucleotides line up with TRBD1. The V gene's germline CDR1 is SGDLS and CDR2 YYNGEE. CDR3 length: 12 residues. The junction had 7 bases not matched to a gene; V was cut back by 10 bases and J by 7 bases. CDR3 amino acids: CALQGYGEKLFF. CDR3 nucleotide sequence: TGTGCCTTACAGGGGTACGGTGAAAAACTGTTTTTT.

The chain is built from TRBV24-1 and TRBJ2-5; 12 bases fit TRBD2. The ends lost 4 bases at V and 4 bases at J; junction bases unmatched: 6. CDR3 length: 16 amino acids. Per germline, CDR1 KGHDR and CDR2 SFDVKD. CDR3 in amino acids: CATSDRGLAGSETQYF. CDR3 nucleotides: TGTGCCACCAGTGACCGCGGACTAGCGGGGTCAGAGACCCAGTACTTC.

This clone was seen a few times. The chain joins TRBV7-3 to TRBJ2-3; no definite D call. The germline CDR1 and CDR2 sequences are SGHTA and FQGTGA. The CDR3 contains 14 residues. V gave up 1 base and J gave up 4 bases, with 9 bases separating them. DNA of the CDR3: TGTGCCAGCAGCTTAAGGGTTAGCCCAGATACGCAGTATTTT. Translated, it gives CASSLRVSPDTQYF. Using reference TRBV7-3 and TRBJ2-3 for the parts outside the CDR3, the full variable domain is GAGVSQTPSNKVTEKGKYVELRCDPISGHTALYWYRQSLGQGPEFLIYFQGTGAADDSGLPNDRFFAVRPEGSVSTLKIQRTERGDSAVYLCASSLRVSPDTQYFGPGTRLTVL.

This clone was found a few times. This rearrangement joins TRBV25-1 to TRBJ2-5; 9 bases align to TRBD1. V lost 4 bases to trimming and J lost 5 bases; unmatched junction nucleotides: 5. The CDR3 covers 14 residues. Germline V gene lookup returns CDR1 MGHDK and CDR2 SYGVNS. CDR3 sequence reads: CASSGGTGFETQYF. CDR3 DNA: TGTGCCAGCAGTGGGGGGACAGGGTTTGAGACCCAGTACTTC.

The chain uses TRBV21-1 and TRBJ2-3; no check of the table's D call, TRBD2, against the DNA was made. TRBV21-1 is noted as a pseudogene. The CDR3 runs to 17 residues. As DNA, the CDR3 is TGTGCCAGCAGCAAAGGAGAGCGGGGGGGCCGCACAGATACGCAGTATTTT. Its translation: CASSKGERGGRTDTQYF.

In its sample, this clone was seen a few times. The gene calls are TRBV5-5 and TRBJ2-3, with D perhaps given as TRBD1 or TRBD2 (5 bases each). The V end was cut by 4 bases, the J end by 3 bases, with 18 bases between. This CDR3 has 16 residues. Germline values: CDR1 SGHKS, CDR2 YYEKEE (reference sequence). The CDR3 coding sequence is TGTGCCAGCAGCCCCGAATGGGACGGTTTGACAGATACGCAGTATTTT. Residues: CASSPEWDGLTDTQYF. Together with reference TRBV5-5 and TRBJ2-3, the CDR3 gives the full variable domain: DAGVTQSPTHLIKTRGQQVTLRCSPISGHKSVSWYQQVLGQGPQFIFQYYEKEERGRGNFPDRFSARQFPNYSSELNVNALLLGDSALYLCASSPEWDGLTDTQYFGPGTRLTVL.

The CDR3 coding sequence is TGTGCCAGCAGCCCACGACAGGTTCAGGACAATGAGCAGTTCTTC. Its translation is CASSPRQVQDNEQFF. The J gene is TRBJ2-1, the V gene TRBV5-4; maybe TRBD1 (6 bases). Between the trimmed V and J ends, which lost 4 bases and 5 bases, there was a span of 16 bases. CDR1 is SGHNT and CDR2 is YYREEE in the germline V gene (reference sequence). The CDR3 runs to 15 residues.

This clone showed up just a few times. The chain couples TRBV2 to TRBJ2-1; D gene unclear. CDR3 size: 14 residues. Trimming took 6 bases from V and 0 from J, leaving 9 bases between them. Per germline, CDR1 SNHLY and CDR2 FYNNEI. The DNA for the CDR3 is TGTGCCAGCAGCCCTTTTAGCTCCTACAATGAGCAGTTCTTC. Its translation: CASSPFSSYNEQFF.

This chain links TRBV5-1 with TRBJ1-3; D ambiguous. V lost 0 bases to trimming and J lost 3 bases, with 13 bases between them. This CDR3 contains 16 residues. Looked up from germline, CDR1 is SGHRS and CDR2 is YFSETQ. The CDR3 spells CASSLEPATGGNTIYF. The DNA for the CDR3 is TGCGCCAGCAGCTTGGAGCCAGCGACGGGTGGAAACACCATATATTTT.